This T cell receptor beta chain stems from a study of shared clonotypes between healthy human individuals (dated by TCRdb to between 2020 and 2021). Some background on the complete study: The cohort comprised a couple of women and a few men aged 18 to 49 years. To estimate repertoire size and how much clonotypes are shared between individuals, the study performed deep sequencing of blood TCR repertoires from about five healthy adults. For each donor, CD4 naive and CD4 memory were each run on three plates, CD8 naive on two plates, and CD8 memory on one plate. Libraries were prepared and TCR repertoires were sequenced by different laboratories using diverse techniques, in order to increase sequencing depth and limit assay-specific biases. Between about 0.94 and 10 billion PBMCs per donor were obtained by leukapheresis.

The research as a whole found: Compared with non-shared clonotypes, clonotypes shared by all four sorted-subset donors had higher generation probabilities. The small number of donors limited the genetic and exposure-history diversity represented. Even with the large sequencing depth, rarefaction of the sorted-subset datasets indicated that sequencing was incomplete. Naive subsets generally had larger estimated clonotype richness than memory subsets did. Across several donors, approximately 4.6% of naive CD4, approximately 3.5% of naive CD8, about 2.3% of memory CD4, and roughly 0.41% of memory CD8 clonotypes were shared. Sampling was limited to blood, and TCR repertoires in tissue likely differ from TCR repertoires in blood. Pairwise subsampling indicated that sequencing depth was expected to affect the degree of clonotype sharing among donors.

TCR CDR3 regions were amplified from genomic DNA by multiplex PCR using the deep immunoSEQ assay. Extracted genomic DNA from each cell subset was spread evenly across all wells of several immunoSEQ 96-well plates, with each plate serving as a replicate. For sorted subsets, 200 ng of genomic DNA, equivalent to around 30,000 T cell genomes, went into each replicate PCR. The purified libraries were quantified using a Qubit 3.0 fluorometer, sized with a Bioanalyzer 2100, and then quantified again using the KAPA Library Quantification kit. Each immunoSEQ 96-well plate was sequenced on its own single-read 150-cycle Illumina NextSeq 550 flow cell. The published analysis was carried out like this. Because the immunoSEQ output included only junctional sequences and no quality scores, the filtering could not be the same as the filtering used for full-length reads. Sequences were annotated with PyIR, a Python wrapper for IgBLAST v1.9, and V/J genes and CDR3 were assigned using IMGT germline references. Any read was removed if the V/J assignment was weak (E-value above 1e-6), the CDR3 was missing, or the read contained stop codons, out-of-frame junctions, or ambiguous translated residues. A V3J clonotype was defined by an identical inferred V gene, J gene, and CDR3 amino acid sequence. Percentage overlap between repertoires was calculated by dividing the number of shared unique clonotypes by the size of the smaller repertoire. Three approaches were used to assess repertoire richness: RTK rarefaction, the Chao1 estimator, and Recon v2.1 estimates of unobserved clonotypes. For all TCRbeta clonotypes obtained by the gDNA method from a few donors, generation probabilities were computed with OLGA. As stored in TCRdb, this immuneACCESS dataset retains in-frame rearrangements with V and J assigned. A fraction of the clones does not appear; measured against another copy, unresolved V genes explain less than half of the discrepancy, and the remainder lacks a known reason. The V and J calls and the clone size are those of that table, but D and trimming were determined from the DNA. This sample has about 530,000 clones in its table, and approximately 95% of those were observed once. Of the sample, about 0.057% is held by the ten largest clones.

As for this clone: Its binding antigen is unknown. No base quality values were provided; no much bigger clone lies one nucleotide off.

Healthy HIV-negative adults with no recently reported acute infections or vaccinations were included as donors. All donors were Caucasian adults living in Nashville, Tennessee, USA. Magnetic negative selection was used to enrich CD4+ T cells, after which naive cells were positively selected on CD45RA and the negative fraction became the memory subset. Blood was obtained by leukapheresis, after which PBMCs were separated by Ficoll-Histopaque density gradient centrifugation and cryopreserved in liquid nitrogen vapor phase. Analytical flow cytometry was used to check the purity and quantity of every magnetically sorted T cell population. Each sorted fraction had its genomic DNA isolated and then quantified by UV absorbance on a Nanodrop 2000c. V is reduced by 1 base and J by 1 base, leaving a spacing of 22 bases between them. Measured from the cysteine to the phenylalanine, the CDR3 is 19 residues long. Of all the DNA, just the CDR3 is kept, 57 bases in frame from base 1. The germline V gene yields MRHNA for CDR1 and SNTAGT for CDR2.

The sequence is built from TRBV6-4 and TRBJ2-5; the D region possibly corresponds to TRBD2 (6 bases align). Sample: naive CD4+ T cells sorted from blood. This specimen's cell subset or site label, per the study, means: CD45RA+ positively selected. The sequence derives from a woman in her thirties in good health. The CDR3 region has the sequence CASSDYYGGPVLPQETQYF. The nucleotide sequence reads TGTGCCAGCAGTGACTATTATGGAGGGCCTGTTCTACCCCAAGAGACCCAGTACTTC.